Listed below are T cell receptor beta chains from one sample, sequenced in a study of T cell responses to AZD1222 COVID-19 vaccine. Data came from immunoSEQ multiplex PCR; TCRdb stores just in-frame clones and leaves some out. The table shows about 83,000 clones, with roughly 88% occurring only once. Sample: peripheral blood, taken on day 0 of AZD1222 vaccination. Receptor source: an adult in good health. The CDR3 runs from the conserved cysteine through the conserved F or W. D genes are given only for firm matches. Expanded clones get a size class; other rows say once, few or many, or leave the size out.

TRBJ2-1,TRBD2,TRBV5-6,.,TGTGCCAGCAGCTTGGTAGTTAGACTAGCGGGGACGAATGAGCAGTTCTTC,CASSLVVRLAGTNEQFF
TRBJ2-1,TRBD2,TRBV12-3/TRBV12-4,.,TGTGCCAGCACCAGAAGCGGGAGGGACCCCCTCTTC,CASTRSGRDPLF
TRBJ2-5,.,TRBV13,.,TGTGCCAGCAGCTTAGAGGGCTATAGGGAGACCCAGTACTTC,CASSLEGYRETQYF
TRBJ2-3,.,TRBV10-3,.,TGTGCCATCAGTGAGGCATACCGAGGGGATACGCAGTATTTT,CAISEAYRGDTQYF
TRBJ1-4,.,TRBV29-1,.,TGCAGCTCCCAGGCAGCCCCAAATGAAAAACTGTTTTTT,CSSQAAPNEKLFF
TRBJ2-2,.,TRBV6-5,.,TGTGCCAGCAGTTATAGCAGGGTTGGGGAGCTGTTTTTT,CASSYSRVGELFF
TRBJ2-7,.,TRBV7-2,.,TGTGCCAGCAGCTTAGTTTACGAGCAGTACTTC,CASSLVYEQYF
TRBJ2-1,TRBD1,TRBV7-3,.,TGTGCCAGCAGGCTAAACAGGGGCGAGCAGTTCTTC,CASRLNRGEQFF
TRBJ1-5,.,TRBV6-6,.,TGTGCCAGCAGAGGGGTTGGTGGCAATCAGCCCCAGCATTTT,CASRGVGGNQPQHF
TRBJ2-1,TRBD2,TRBV24-1,once,TGTGCCACCAGTGACGCCACTAGCGGGAGGCCGTTTGAGCAGTTCTTC,CATSDATSGRPFEQFF
TRBJ2-7,.,TRBV14,.,TGTGCCAGCAGCCACCCGGGCAGAAGCTCCTACGAGCAGTACTTC,CASSHPGRSSYEQYF
TRBJ1-4,TRBD1,TRBV30,.,TGTGCCTGGAGTGTCCCCCTCGGGACAGCCAATGAAAAACTGTTTTTT,CAWSVPLGTANEKLFF
TRBJ2-3,TRBD2,TRBV13,.,TGTGCCAGCATAGGGACTAGCGGGAGATCTACAGATACGCAGTATTTT,CASIGTSGRSTDTQYF
TRBJ2-5,TRBD2,TRBV9,.,TGTGCCAGCAGCGTAGAGGCGGGGGGGCAAGAGACCCAGTACTTC,CASSVEAGGQETQYF
TRBJ1-3,TRBD1,TRBV25-1,.,TGTGCCAGCAGTCGGGGACAGCTAGGAAACACCATATATTTT,CASSRGQLGNTIYF